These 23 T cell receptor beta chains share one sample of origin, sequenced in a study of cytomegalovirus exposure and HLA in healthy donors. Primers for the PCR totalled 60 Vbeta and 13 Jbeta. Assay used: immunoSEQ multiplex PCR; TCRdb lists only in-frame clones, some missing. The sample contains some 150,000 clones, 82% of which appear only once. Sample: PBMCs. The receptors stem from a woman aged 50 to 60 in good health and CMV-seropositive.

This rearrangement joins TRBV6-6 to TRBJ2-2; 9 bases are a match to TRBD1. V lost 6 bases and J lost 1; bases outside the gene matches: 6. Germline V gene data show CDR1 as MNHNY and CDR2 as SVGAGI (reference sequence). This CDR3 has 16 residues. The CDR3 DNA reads TGTGCCAGCAGAGACTCGGGACAGGGGAACACCGGGGAGCTGTTTTTT. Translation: CASRDSGQGNTGELFF.

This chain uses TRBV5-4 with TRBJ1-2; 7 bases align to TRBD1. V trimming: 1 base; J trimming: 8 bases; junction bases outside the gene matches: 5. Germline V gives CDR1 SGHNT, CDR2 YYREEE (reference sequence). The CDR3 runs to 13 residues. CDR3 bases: TGTGCCAGCAGCTTGAAGGGGGCAGGGGGCTACACCTTC. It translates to CASSLKGAGGYTF.

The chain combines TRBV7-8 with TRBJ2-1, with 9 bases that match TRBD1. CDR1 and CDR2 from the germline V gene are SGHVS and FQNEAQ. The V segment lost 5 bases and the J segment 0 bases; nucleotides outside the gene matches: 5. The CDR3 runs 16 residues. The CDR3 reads CASSTPGQGSYNEQFF. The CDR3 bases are TGTGCCAGCAGCACACCGGGACAGGGCTCCTACAATGAGCAGTTCTTC. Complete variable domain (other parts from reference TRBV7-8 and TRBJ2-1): GAGVSQSPRYKVAKRGQDVALRCDPISGHVSLFWYQQALGQGPEFLTYFQNEAQLDKSGLPSDRFFAERPEGSVSTLKIQRTQQEDSAVYLCASSTPGQGSYNEQFFGPGTRLTVL.

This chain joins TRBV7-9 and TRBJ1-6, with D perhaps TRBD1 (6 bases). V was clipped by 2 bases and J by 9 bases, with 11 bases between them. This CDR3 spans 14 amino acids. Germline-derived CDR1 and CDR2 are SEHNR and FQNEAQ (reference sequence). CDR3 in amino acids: CASSLQGPGSPLHF. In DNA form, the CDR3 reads TGTGCCAGCAGCTTACAGGGGCCGGGTTCACCCCTCCACTTT.

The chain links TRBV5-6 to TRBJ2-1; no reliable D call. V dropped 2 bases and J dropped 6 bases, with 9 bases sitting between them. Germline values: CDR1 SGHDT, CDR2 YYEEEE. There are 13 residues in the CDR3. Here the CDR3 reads CASSFNRFNEQFF. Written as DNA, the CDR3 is TGTGCCAGCAGCTTTAATAGATTCAATGAGCAGTTCTTC.

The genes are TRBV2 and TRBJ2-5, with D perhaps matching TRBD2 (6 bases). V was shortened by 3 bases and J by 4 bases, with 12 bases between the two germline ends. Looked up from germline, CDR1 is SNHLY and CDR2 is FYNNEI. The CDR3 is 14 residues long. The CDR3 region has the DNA TGTGCCAGCAGTGAGGTGGGGGAGGCAGAGACCCAGTACTTC. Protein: CASSEVGEAETQYF.

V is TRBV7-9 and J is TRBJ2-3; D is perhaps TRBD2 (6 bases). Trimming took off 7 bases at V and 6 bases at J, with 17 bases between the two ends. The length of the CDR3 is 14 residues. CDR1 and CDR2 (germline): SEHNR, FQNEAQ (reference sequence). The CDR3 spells CASTLGGASDTQYF. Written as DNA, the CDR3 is TGTGCCAGCACCCTGGGGGGAGCGTCCGATACGCAGTATTTT.

CDR3 sequence: CASSTESGGQYF. The CDR3 nucleotides read TGTGCCAGCAGCACAGAGAGCGGGGGGCAGTATTTT. The chain recombines TRBV11-2 with TRBJ2-3; TRBD2 agrees at 8 bases. The CDR3 loop spans 12 amino acids. Germline CDR1 and CDR2: SGHAT and FQNNGV. J was trimmed by 11 bases and V by 5 bases; bases with no gene match: 6.

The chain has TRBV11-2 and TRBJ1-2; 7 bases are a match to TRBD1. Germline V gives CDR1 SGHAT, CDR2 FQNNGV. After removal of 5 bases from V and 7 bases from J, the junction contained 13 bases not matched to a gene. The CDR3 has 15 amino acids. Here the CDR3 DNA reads TGTGCCAGCAGCCCGCAAAGCACAGGGGCGACTGGCTACACCTTC. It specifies CASSPQSTGATGYTF.

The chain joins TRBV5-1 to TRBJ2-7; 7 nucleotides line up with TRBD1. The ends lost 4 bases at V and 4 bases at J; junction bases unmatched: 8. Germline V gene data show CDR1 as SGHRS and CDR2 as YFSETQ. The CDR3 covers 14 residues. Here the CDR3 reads CASSDPRQGYEQYF. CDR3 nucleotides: TGCGCCAGCAGCGACCCCAGACAGGGTTACGAGCAGTACTTC.

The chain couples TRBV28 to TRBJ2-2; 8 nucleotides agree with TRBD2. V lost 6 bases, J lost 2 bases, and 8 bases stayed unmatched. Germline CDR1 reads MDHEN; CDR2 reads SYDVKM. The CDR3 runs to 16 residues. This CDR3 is CASRRTGGGNTGELFF. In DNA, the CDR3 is TGTGCCAGCAGGCGTACGGGAGGGGGTAACACCGGGGAGCTGTTTTTT. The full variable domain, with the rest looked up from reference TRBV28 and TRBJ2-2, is DVKVTQSSRYLVKRTGEKVFLECVQDMDHENMFWYRQDPGLGLRLIYFSYDVKMKEKGDIPEGYSVSREKKERFSLILESASTNQTSMYLCASRRTGGGNTGELFFGEGSRLTVL.

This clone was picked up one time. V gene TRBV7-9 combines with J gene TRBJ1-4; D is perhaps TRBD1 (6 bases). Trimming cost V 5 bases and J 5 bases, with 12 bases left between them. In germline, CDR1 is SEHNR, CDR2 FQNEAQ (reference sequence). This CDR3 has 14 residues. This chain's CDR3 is CASSRLGGNEKLFF. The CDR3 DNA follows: TGTGCCAGCAGCCGATTAGGGGGAAATGAAAAACTGTTTTTT.

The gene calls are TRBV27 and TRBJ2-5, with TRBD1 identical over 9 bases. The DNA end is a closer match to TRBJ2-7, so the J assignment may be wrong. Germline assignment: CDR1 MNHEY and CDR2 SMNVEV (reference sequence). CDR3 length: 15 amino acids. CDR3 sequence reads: CASSPPGQGRYEQYF. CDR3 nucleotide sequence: TGTGCCAGCAGCCCACCCGGACAGGGGAGGTACGAGCAGTACTTC.

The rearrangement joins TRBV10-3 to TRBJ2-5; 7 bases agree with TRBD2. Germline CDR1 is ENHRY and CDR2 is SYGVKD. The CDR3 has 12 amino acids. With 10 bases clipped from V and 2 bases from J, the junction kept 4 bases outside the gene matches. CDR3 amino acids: CATRGEQETQYF. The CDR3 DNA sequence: TGTGCCACCCGGGGGGAACAAGAGACCCAGTACTTC.

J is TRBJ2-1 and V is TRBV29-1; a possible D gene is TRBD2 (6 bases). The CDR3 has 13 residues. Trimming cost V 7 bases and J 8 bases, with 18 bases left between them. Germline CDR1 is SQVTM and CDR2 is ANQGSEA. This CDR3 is CSGETGLSDEQFF. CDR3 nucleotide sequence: TGCAGCGGAGAAACGGGACTTTCTGATGAGCAGTTCTTC.

CDR3: CSASSGDEQYF. The CDR3 DNA follows: TGCAGTGCTAGTTCGGGGGACGAGCAGTACTTC. The chain is built from TRBV20-1 and TRBJ2-7; weak D call: TRBD2 (6 bases). The CDR3 has 11 amino acids. The germline V and J ends were trimmed by 3 bases and 5 bases, with 8 bases remaining between them. Per germline, CDR1 DFQATT and CDR2 SNEGSKA (reference sequence).

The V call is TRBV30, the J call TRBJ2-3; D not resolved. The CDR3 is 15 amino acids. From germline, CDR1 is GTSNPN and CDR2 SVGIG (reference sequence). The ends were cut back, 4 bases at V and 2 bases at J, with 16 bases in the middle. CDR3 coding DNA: TGTGCCTGGAAGTTAAGCTTAACGCCCACAGATACGCAGTATTTT. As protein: CAWKLSLTPTDTQYF.

This CDR3 reads CATLIGRTGAGPNYGYTF. In DNA, the CDR3 is TGTGCCACCCTTATCGGCCGGACAGGCGCAGGACCTAACTATGGCTACACCTTC. The chain is built from TRBV10-3 and TRBJ1-2; TRBD1 matches 7 bases. The CDR3 runs 18 residues. With 10 bases clipped from V and 0 bases from J, the junction kept 20 bases outside the gene matches. CDR1 is ENHRY, CDR2 SYGVKD, per germline.

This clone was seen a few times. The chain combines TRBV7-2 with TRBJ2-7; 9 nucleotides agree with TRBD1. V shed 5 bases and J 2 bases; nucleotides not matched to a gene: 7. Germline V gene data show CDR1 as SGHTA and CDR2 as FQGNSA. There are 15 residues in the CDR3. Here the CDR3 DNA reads TGTGCCAGCAGCCCCGGGACAGGGACCCCCTACGAGCAGTACTTC. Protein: CASSPGTGTPYEQYF.

CDR3: CASSLGEETGNTIYF. In DNA form, the CDR3 reads TGTGCCAGCAGCTTAGGAGAAGAGACTGGAAACACCATATATTTT. The rearrangement links TRBV7-2 to TRBJ1-3; D unclear. Per the germline V gene, CDR1 is SGHTA and CDR2 is FQGNSA. V was trimmed by 1 base and J by 2 bases, leaving 9 bases between them. The CDR3 runs 15 residues.

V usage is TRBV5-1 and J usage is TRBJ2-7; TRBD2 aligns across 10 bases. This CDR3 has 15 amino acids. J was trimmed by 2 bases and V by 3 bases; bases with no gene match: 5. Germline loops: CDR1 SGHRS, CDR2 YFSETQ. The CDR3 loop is CASSYGLAGAYEQYF. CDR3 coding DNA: TGCGCCAGCAGCTACGGGCTAGCGGGGGCCTACGAGCAGTACTTC.

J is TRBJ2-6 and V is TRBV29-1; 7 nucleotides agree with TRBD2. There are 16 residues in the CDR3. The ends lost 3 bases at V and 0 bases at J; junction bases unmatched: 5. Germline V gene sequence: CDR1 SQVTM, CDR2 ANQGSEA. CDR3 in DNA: TGCAGCGTTGATTTGGGGGAGGGCTCTGGGGCCAACGTCCTGACTTTC. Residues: CSVDLGEGSGANVLTF. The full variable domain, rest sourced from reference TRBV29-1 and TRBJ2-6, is SAVISQKPSRDICQRGTSLTIQCQVDSQVTMMFWYRQQPGQSLTLIATANQGSEATYESGFVIDKFPISRPNLTFSTLTVSNMSPEDSSIYLCSVDLGEGSGANVLTFGAGSRLTVL.

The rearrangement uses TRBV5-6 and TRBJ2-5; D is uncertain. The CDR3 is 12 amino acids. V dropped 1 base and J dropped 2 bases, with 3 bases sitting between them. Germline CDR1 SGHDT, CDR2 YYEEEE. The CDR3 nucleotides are TGTGCCAGCAGCTTGCCTCAAGAGACCCAGTACTTC. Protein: CASSLPQETQYF.